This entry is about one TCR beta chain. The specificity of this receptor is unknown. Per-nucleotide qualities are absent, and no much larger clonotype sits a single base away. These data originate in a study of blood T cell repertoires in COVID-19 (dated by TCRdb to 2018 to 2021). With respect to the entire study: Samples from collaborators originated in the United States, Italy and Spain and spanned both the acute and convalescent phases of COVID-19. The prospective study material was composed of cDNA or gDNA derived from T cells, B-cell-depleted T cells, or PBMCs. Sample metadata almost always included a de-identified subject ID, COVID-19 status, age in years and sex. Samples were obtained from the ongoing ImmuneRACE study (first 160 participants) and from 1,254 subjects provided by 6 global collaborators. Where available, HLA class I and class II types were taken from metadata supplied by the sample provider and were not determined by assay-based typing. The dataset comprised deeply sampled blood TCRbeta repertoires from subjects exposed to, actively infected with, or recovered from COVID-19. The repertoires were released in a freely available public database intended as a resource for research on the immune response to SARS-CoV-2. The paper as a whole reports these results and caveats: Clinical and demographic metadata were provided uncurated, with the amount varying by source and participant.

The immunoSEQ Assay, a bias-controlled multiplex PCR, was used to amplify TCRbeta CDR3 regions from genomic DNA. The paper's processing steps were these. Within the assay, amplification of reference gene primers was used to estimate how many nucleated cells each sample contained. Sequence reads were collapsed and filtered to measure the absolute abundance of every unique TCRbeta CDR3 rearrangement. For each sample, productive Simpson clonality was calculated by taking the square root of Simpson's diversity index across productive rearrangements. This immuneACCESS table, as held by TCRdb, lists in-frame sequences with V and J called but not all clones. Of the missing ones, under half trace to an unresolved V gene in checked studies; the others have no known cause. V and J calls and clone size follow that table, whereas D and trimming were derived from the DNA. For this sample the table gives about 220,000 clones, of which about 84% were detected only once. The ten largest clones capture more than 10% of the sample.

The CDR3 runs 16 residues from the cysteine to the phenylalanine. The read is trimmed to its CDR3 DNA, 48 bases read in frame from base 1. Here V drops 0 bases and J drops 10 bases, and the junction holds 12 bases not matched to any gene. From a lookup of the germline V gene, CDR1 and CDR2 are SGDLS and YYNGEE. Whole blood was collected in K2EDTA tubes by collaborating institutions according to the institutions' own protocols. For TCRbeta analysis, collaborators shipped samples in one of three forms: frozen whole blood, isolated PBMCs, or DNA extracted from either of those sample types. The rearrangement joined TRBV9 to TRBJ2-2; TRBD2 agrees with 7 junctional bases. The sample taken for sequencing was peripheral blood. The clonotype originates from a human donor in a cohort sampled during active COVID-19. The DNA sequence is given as TGTGCCAGCAGCGTAGGGGCTCGGGCGGGAGAGGAGGAGCTGTTTTTT. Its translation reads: CASSVGARAGEEELFF.